A selection of T cell receptor beta chains follows, all from one sample in a study of T cells in Graves' hyperthyroidism and ophthalmopathy. TCRdb itself ran the multiplex PCR reads through MiXCR, one entry per CDR3 protein. The sample records about 700,000 distinct CDR3 sequences, roughly 15% being singletons. The sample was blood. The source is a woman between 18 and 29 years old with Graves' hyperthyroidism. CDR3s include the opening cysteine and the closing phenylalanine or tryptophan. The D gene is left open where the match is weak. Not every row has a clone size; where given, it reads once, few, many or a size class.

j_call | v_call | clone_size | d_call | cdr3_length | cdr3_aa | cdr3_nt
TRBJ2-5 | TRBV7-2 | many | . | 15 | CASSLARVRQETQYF | TGTGCCAGCAGCTTAGCCAGGGTCCGCCAAGAGACCCAGTACTTC
TRBJ2-1 | TRBV5-6 | . | . | 11 | CASSGYDEQFF | TGTGCCAGCAGCGGATACGATGAGCAGTTCTTC
TRBJ1-1 | TRBV5-1 | many | TRBD1 | 15 | CASSKEQTGQGRAFF | TGCGCCAGCAGCAAGGAGCAAACTGGACAGGGGAGGGCTTTCTTT
TRBJ2-7 | TRBV24-1 | many | TRBD1 | 15 | CATRPGTGVSHEQYF | TGTGCCACCCGGCCGGGGACAGGGGTGTCCCACGAGCAGTACTTC
TRBJ2-5 | TRBV24-1 | many | . | 14 | CATSDPDRQETQYF | TGTGCCACCAGTGACCCCGACAGACAAGAGACCCAGTACTTC
TRBJ2-4 | TRBV9 | . | . | 15 | CASSVDGLAKNIQYF | TGTGCCAGCAGCGTAGACGGATTAGCCAAAAACATTCAGTACTTC
TRBJ1-5 | TRBV28 | many | . | 16 | CASSLGGGTFNQPQHF | TGTGCCAGCAGTTTAGGGGGGGGCACATTTAATCAGCCCCAGCATTTT
TRBJ2-7 | TRBV12-3/TRBV12-4 | few | . | 16 | CASSRARLDGSYEQYF | TGTGCCAGCAGCCGCGCCCGACTAGATGGGTCCTACGAGCAGTACTTC
TRBJ2-7 | TRBV20-1 | few | . | 13 | CSARGRNSYEQYF | TGCAGTGCTAGGGGGAGGAACTCCTACGAGCAGTACTTC
TRBJ2-4 | TRBV9 | few | TRBD2 | 18 | CASSGGGTSAPVRNIQYF | TGTGCCAGCAGCGGAGGGGGGACTAGCGCCCCAGTGCGCAACATTCAGTACTTC
TRBJ2-7 | TRBV7-9 | many | TRBD2 | 15 | CASSHEGLAGFEQYF | TGTGCCAGCAGCCATGAGGGACTAGCGGGATTCGAGCAGTACTTC
TRBJ2-7 | TRBV6-1 | . | TRBD2 | 13 | CASTPSGYYEQYF | TGTGCCAGCACTCCTAGCGGATATTACGAGCAGTACTTC
TRBJ2-7 | TRBV2 | many | . | 12 | CASSEAGHEQYF | TGTGCCAGCAGTGAAGCCGGACACGAGCAGTACTTC
TRBJ1-2 | TRBV10-2 | once | . | 16 | CASHGTQGGENYGYTF | TGCGCCAGCCATGGAACACAAGGGGGAGAGAACTATGGCTACACCTTC
TRBJ2-1 | TRBV19 | few | TRBD1 | 14 | CASRLGTGYNEQFF | TGTGCCAGTAGATTGGGGACAGGTTACAATGAGCAGTTCTTC
TRBJ2-1 | TRBV6-5 | many | TRBD2 | 15 | CASSYHALAGETQFF | TGTGCCAGCAGTTATCACGCACTAGCGGGAGAGACGCAGTTCTTC
TRBJ1-3 | TRBV12-3/TRBV12-4 | many | . | 13 | CASSFWEANTIYF | TGTGCCAGCAGTTTTTGGGAGGCAAACACCATATATTTT
TRBJ1-1 | TRBV25-1 | . | TRBD1 | 12 | CASKETGAEAFF | TGTGCCAGCAAAGAAACAGGGGCTGAAGCTTTCTTT
TRBJ2-4 | TRBV28 | few | . | 17 | CASSSLKGELAENIQYF | TGTGCCAGCAGTTCCCTGAAAGGGGAGCTAGCTGAAAACATTCAGTACTTC
TRBJ2-2 | TRBV28 | few | . | 16 | CATVTWHIANTGELFF | TGTGCCACCGTAACGTGGCACATCGCGAACACCGGGGAGCTGTTTTTT
TRBJ2-1 | TRBV7-9 | . | TRBD2 | 17 | CASSPPGLAGGQGEQFF | TGTGCCAGCAGCCCCCCCGGACTAGCGGGAGGACAGGGTGAGCAGTTCTTC
TRBJ2-4 | TRBV7-9 | few | . | 15 | CASSPTGPGRNIQYF | TGTGCCAGCAGCCCCACTGGGCCCGGGAGAAACATTCAGTACTTC
TRBJ2-3 | TRBV27 | . | TRBD2 | 16 | CASSLWPSGRADTQYF | TGTGCCAGCAGTTTATGGCCTAGCGGGAGAGCAGATACGCAGTATTTT
TRBJ1-2 | TRBV28 | many | TRBD1 | 16 | CASTVTRDSWILVHTF | TGTGCCAGCACCGTCACGCGGGACAGTTGGATCCTGGTCCACACCTTC
TRBJ2-2 | TRBV12-3/TRBV12-4 | . | TRBD2 | 16 | CASRNVNSGTTGELFF | TGTGCCAGCAGGAATGTTAATAGCGGGACCACCGGGGAGCTGTTTTTT
TRBJ2-1 | TRBV7-9 | . | TRBD1 | 15 | CASSFGTGGAREQFF | TGTGCCAGCAGCTTTGGGACAGGGGGTGCCAGGGAGCAGTTCTTC
TRBJ1-5 | TRBV7-2 | many | . | 14 | CASSLAGPGQPQHF | TGTGCCAGCAGCTTAGCGGGCCCTGGTCAGCCCCAGCATTTT
TRBJ2-7 | TRBV12-3/TRBV12-4 | few | . | 15 | CASSSRGGPDYSQYF | TGTGCCAGCAGTTCCAGAGGTGGACCGGATTACAGTCAGTACTTC
TRBJ1-4 | TRBV7-9 | . | TRBD1 | 15 | CASSLGDREYEKLFF | TGTGCCAGCAGCTTAGGCGACAGGGAGTATGAAAAACTGTTTTTT
TRBJ2-2 | TRBV28 | . | TRBD2 | 16 | CASRELAGYRTGELFF | TGTGCCAGCAGGGAACTAGCGGGATATCGCACCGGGGAGCTGTTTTTT